This T cell receptor beta chain was recorded in a study of shared clonotypes between healthy human individuals. The wider study: In total, the donors were two women and three men aged 18 to 49.

With 5 bases removed from V and 0 bases from J, the gap between germline ends came to 23 bases. The CDR3 covers 20 residues. Germline loops: CDR1 MDHEN, CDR2 SYDVKM. Method: immunoSEQ multiplex PCR; TCRdb's copy keeps in-frame clones and lacks some. The sample yields millions of clones, roughly 93% seen once. This receptor was obtained from a man between 18 and 29 years old in good health. Some clones in this sample may be carry-over from other donors' samples. The sample consisted of naive CD4+ T cells from PBMCs. Noted subset: CD45RA+ positively selected. The chain links TRBV28 to TRBJ2-6, with D unresolved. CDR3 coding DNA: TGTGCCAGCAGTCCCTCCTTTGTAGGTACTCTAAACTCTGGGGCCAACGTCCTGACTTTC. This encodes CASSPSFVGTLNSGANVLTF.